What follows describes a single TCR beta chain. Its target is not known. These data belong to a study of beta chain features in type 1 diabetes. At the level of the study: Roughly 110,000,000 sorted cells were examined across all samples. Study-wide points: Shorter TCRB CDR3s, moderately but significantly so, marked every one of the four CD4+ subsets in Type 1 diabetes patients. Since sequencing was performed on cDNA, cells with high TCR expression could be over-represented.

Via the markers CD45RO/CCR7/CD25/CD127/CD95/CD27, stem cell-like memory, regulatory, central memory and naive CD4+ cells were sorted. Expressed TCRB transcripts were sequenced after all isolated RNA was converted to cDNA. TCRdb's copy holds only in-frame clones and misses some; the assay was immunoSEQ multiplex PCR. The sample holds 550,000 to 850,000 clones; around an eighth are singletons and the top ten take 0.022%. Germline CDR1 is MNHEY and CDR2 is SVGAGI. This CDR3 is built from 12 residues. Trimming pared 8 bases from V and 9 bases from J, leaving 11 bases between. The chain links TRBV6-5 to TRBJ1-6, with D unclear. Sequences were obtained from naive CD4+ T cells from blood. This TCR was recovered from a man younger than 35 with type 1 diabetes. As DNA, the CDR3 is TGTGCCAGCTACCAGGCGGGTTCACCCCTCCACTTT. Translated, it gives CASYQAGSPLHF.